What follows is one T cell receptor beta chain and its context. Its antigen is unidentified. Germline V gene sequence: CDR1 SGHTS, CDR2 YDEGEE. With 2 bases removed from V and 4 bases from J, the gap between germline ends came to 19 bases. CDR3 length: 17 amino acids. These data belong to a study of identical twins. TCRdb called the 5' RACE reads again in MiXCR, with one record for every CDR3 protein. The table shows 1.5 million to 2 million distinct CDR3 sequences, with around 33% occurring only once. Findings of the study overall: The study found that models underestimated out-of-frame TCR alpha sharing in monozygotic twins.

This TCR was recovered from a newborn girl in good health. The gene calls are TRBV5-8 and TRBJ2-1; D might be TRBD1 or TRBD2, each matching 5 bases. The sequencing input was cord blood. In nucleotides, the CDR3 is TGTGCCAGCAGCTTTTATACTCGGGGACGTCTTTACAATGAGCAGTTCTTC. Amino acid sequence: CASSFYTRGRLYNEQFF.